This T cell receptor beta chain was identified in a study of Graves' ophthalmopathy and Graves' hyperthyroidism. Looking at the study overall: The blood sample was drawn at first diagnosis and before any treatment.

The TCR beta CDR3 regions underwent amplification from RNA transcripts. An opening RT-PCR round employed HTBI primers and preceded a second-round multiplex PCR. TCRdb used MiXCR to reprocess the multiplex PCR reads, holding one entry per CDR3 protein. The sample has hundreds of thousands of distinct CDR3 sequences; 22% are singletons. V shed 0 bases and J shed 1 base, with 11 bases lying between them. Germline loops: CDR1 SGHRS, CDR2 YFSETQ. This CDR3 is 15 amino acids long. This clonotype occurred a few times. Material for sequencing was peripheral blood. This rearrangement joins TRBV5-1 to TRBJ2-7; weak D call: TRBD1 (5 bases). The clonotype originates from a woman aged 18-29 years with stable Graves' hyperthyroidism. Some clones in this sample may be carry-over from other donors' samples. CDR3 DNA: TGCGCCAGCAGCTTGGGGGGCGAAGTTTCCTACGAGCAGTACTTC. Protein: CASSLGGEVSYEQYF.